One sample yielded the 14 T cell receptor beta chains listed below, sequenced in a study of T cell responses to AZD1222 COVID-19 vaccine. Repertoires were generated with immunoSEQ multiplex PCR, while TCRdb's copy carries only in-frame clones and drops some. This sample yields 150,000 to 200,000 clones, of which about 90% are seen a single time; roughly 6.2% belongs to the top ten. Sequencing was performed on peripheral blood, taken 28 days after the second AZD1222 dose. The receptors come from an adult who received the AZD1222 COVID-19 vaccine.

V gene TRBV15 combines with J gene TRBJ1-2; D not certain. Germline lookup yields CDR1 LNHNV and CDR2 YYDKDF (reference sequence). Trimming left V 0 bases short and J 4 bases short, with 6 bases between. The CDR3 spans 13 residues. The CDR3 nucleotides are TGTGCCACCAGCAGAGATGGACCCTATGGCTACACCTTC. This sequence encodes CATSRDGPYGYTF.

V usage is TRBV4-1 and J usage is TRBJ1-5, with D uncertain. The V and J ends lost 1 base and 6 bases respectively, with 19 bases between them. Germline assignment: CDR1 MGHRA and CDR2 YSYEKL. The CDR3 totals 17 residues. The CDR3, as DNA: TGCGCCAGCAGCCAAGGAGCCACCGAACGATTAGGTCAGCCCCAGCATTTT. This gives the protein CASSQGATERLGQPQHF.

This chain links TRBV7-2 with TRBJ1-3; D remains ambiguous. Trimming took 3 bases from V and 0 from J, leaving 9 bases between them. This CDR3 comprises 15 residues. Germline V gene sequence: CDR1 SGHTA, CDR2 FQGNSA. This chain's CDR3 is CASSFQRLSGNTIYF. In DNA, the CDR3 is TGTGCCAGCAGCTTTCAACGGCTCTCTGGAAACACCATATATTTT.

The chain is built from TRBV15 and TRBJ2-2; 9 nucleotides agree with TRBD2. Germline trimming cut 1 base from V and 5 bases from J; bases unmatched to any gene: 8. CDR3 length: 17 amino acids. Germline loops: CDR1 LNHNV, CDR2 YYDKDF (reference sequence). The CDR3 sequence is CATSRVGSGSITGELFF. The CDR3 DNA follows: TGTGCCACCAGCAGAGTTGGTAGCGGGAGTATAACCGGGGAGCTGTTTTTT. The whole variable domain, filled in from reference TRBV15 and TRBJ2-2, reads DAMVIQNPRYQVTQFGKPVTLSCSQTLNHNVMYWYQQKSSQAPKLLFHYYDKDFNNEADTPDNFQSRRPNTSFCFLDIRSPGLGDTAMYLCATSRVGSGSITGELFFGEGSRLTVL.

This clone was counted a few times. The CDR3 is CASSARGSPLHF. In DNA, the CDR3 is TGTGCCAGTAGCGCCCGTGGGTCACCCCTCCACTTT. The rearrangement uses TRBV19 and TRBJ1-6, with D unclear. V was pared by 6 bases and J by 10 bases, with 10 bases between. This CDR3 has 12 residues. Germline CDR1 reads LNHDA; CDR2 reads SQIVND (reference sequence).

This rearrangement joins TRBV6-2 or TRBV6-3 to TRBJ1-5; 7 positions agree with TRBD1. The CDR3 is 14 residues long. Losses at the gene ends were 0 bases for V and 10 bases for J; bases not matched to a gene: 6. In germline, CDR1 is MNHEY, CDR2 SVGEGT. The CDR3 spells CASSYSTGSDPQHF. The CDR3 DNA is TGTGCCAGCAGTTACTCGACAGGGTCTGATCCCCAGCATTTT.

This clone has just one count. CDR3 in amino acids: CASSPRGLNRGQETQYF. The CDR3 DNA reads as TGTGCCAGCTCACCTCGAGGACTAAATCGAGGACAAGAGACCCAGTACTTC. This chain links TRBV18 with TRBJ2-5; possibly TRBD2 for D (6 bases). Trimming cost V 3 bases and J 2 bases, with 19 bases left between them. The germline CDR1 and CDR2 sequences are KGHSH and LQKENI. CDR3 size: 17 residues.

The chain employs TRBV20-1 and TRBJ2-4, with D perhaps TRBD1 or TRBD2 (5 bases each). Germline CDR1 is DFQATT and CDR2 is SNEGSKA (reference sequence). Trimming cost V 6 bases and J 8 bases, with 11 bases left between them. The CDR3 consists of 11 residues. The CDR3 region is CSAQRGDIQYF. The CDR3 DNA reads TGCAGTGCCCAGAGGGGAGACATTCAGTACTTC.

This chain links TRBV19 with TRBJ2-1; 7 positions match TRBD1. The CDR3 is 19 residues long. The germline V gene has CDR1 LNHDA and CDR2 SQIVND (reference sequence). The junction had 16 bases not matched to a gene; V was cut back by 1 base and J by 4 bases. Written as DNA, the CDR3 is TGTGCCAGTAGTATAGGCCTCCTCAGGGGGTCACATACTTACAATGAGCAGTTCTTC. Translation gives CASSIGLLRGSHTYNEQFF. Variable domain in full (rest from reference TRBV19 and TRBJ2-1): DGGITQSPKYLFRKEGQNVTLSCEQNLNHDAMYWYRQDPGQGLRLIYYSQIVNDFQKGDIAEGYSVSREKKESFPLTVTSAQKNPTAFYLCASSIGLLRGSHTYNEQFFGPGTRLTVL.

The rearrangement joins TRBV9 to TRBJ2-3; 15 nucleotides match TRBD2. Trimming took 6 bases from V and 3 from J; bases not matched to a gene: 8. Germline lookup yields CDR1 SGDLS and CDR2 YYNGEE. This CDR3 is 17 amino acids long. DNA for the CDR3: TGTGCCAGCACCCTAGGACTAGCGGGAGGGGTAACAGATACGCAGTATTTT. Translation gives CASTLGLAGGVTDTQYF.

The chain is built from TRBV11-2 and TRBJ1-2; D uncertain. CDR1 and CDR2 from the germline V gene are SGHAT and FQNNGV. This CDR3 has 14 residues. Trimming cost V 0 bases and J 4 bases, with 9 bases left between them. CDR3 sequence (DNA): TGTGCCAGCAGCTTAGACCGGTCGGCCTATGGCTACACCTTC. It codes for CASSLDRSAYGYTF.

The rearrangement joins TRBV28 to TRBJ1-1; tentative D call: TRBD1 (6 bases). The CDR3 consists of 15 residues. The germline CDR1 and CDR2 sequences are MDHEN and SYDVKM. V was shortened by 6 bases and J by 5 bases, with 19 bases between the two germline ends. CDR3 DNA: TGTGCCAGCAGCGCCCGGGGGGCCCTGGGGACTGAAGCTTTCTTT. The encoded protein is CASSARGALGTEAFF. Together with reference TRBV28 and TRBJ1-1, the CDR3 gives the full variable domain: DVKVTQSSRYLVKRTGEKVFLECVQDMDHENMFWYRQDPGLGLRLIYFSYDVKMKEKGDIPEGYSVSREKKERFSLILESASTNQTSMYLCASSARGALGTEAFFGQGTRLTVV.

This chain joins TRBV30 and TRBJ2-1; D gene ambiguous. The V gene lost 3 bases and the J gene lost 7 bases, with 4 bases spanning the gap. The CDR3 spans 10 residues. Germline CDR1 GTSNPN, CDR2 SVGIG (reference sequence). The CDR3, as DNA: TGTGCCTGGAGCGTGAATGAGCAGTTCTTC. Protein product: CAWSVNEQFF.

This chain joins TRBV4-3 and TRBJ2-1, with unresolved D. The germline V gene encodes CDR1 LGHNA and CDR2 YSLEER. Trimming stripped 0 bases from V and 3 bases from J, with 6 bases between. CDR3 length: 14 amino acids. CDR3 residues: CASSQEYSYNEQFF. The CDR3 nucleotides read TGCGCCAGCAGCCAAGAATACAGCTACAATGAGCAGTTCTTC.